The 11 T cell receptor beta chains below come from one sample, sequenced in a study of blood T cell dynamics during melanoma immunotherapy. Described time point: pre-treatment baseline. The assay was immunoSEQ multiplex PCR, and TCRdb's table has in-frame clones only and misses some. In the table there are approximately 25,000 clones, about 83% of which are singletons. The material was blood, obtained from a patient treated with checkpoint blockade. Source of these receptors: a human donor with melanoma.

As concerns this clone: Mismatch with germline at one junction end may stem from a read error. The rearrangement joins TRBV7-9 to TRBJ1-3; 7 positions match TRBD1. This CDR3 comprises 14 residues. Germline CDR1 reads SEHNR; CDR2 reads FQNEAQ (reference sequence). CDR3 sequence: CASSRDSSRNTIYF. The CDR3 nucleotides read TGTGCCAGCAGTCGGGACAGCTCTCGAAACACCATATATTTT.

The chain has TRBV5-6 and TRBJ1-1; D is possibly TRBD1 (6 bases). The CDR3 runs 14 residues. Germline V gene sequence: CDR1 SGHDT, CDR2 YYEEEE. V was trimmed by 5 bases and J by 3 bases, leaving 14 bases between them. The CDR3 loop is CASRLTGIYTEAFF. The DNA of the CDR3 is TGTGCCAGCAGGCTTACAGGGATTTACACTGAAGCTTTCTTT.

This clone was detected only once. The chain recombines TRBV7-9 with TRBJ2-3; 11 bases are a match to TRBD1. The germline gives CDR1 SEHNR, CDR2 FQNEAQ (reference sequence). V lost 6 bases, J lost 4 bases, and 15 bases stayed unmatched. The CDR3 loop spans 18 amino acids. As DNA, the CDR3 is TGTGCCAGCAGTTACAGAGGGTTGTGGGACAGGGGGGCAGATACGCAGTATTTT. Its translation: CASSYRGLWDRGADTQYF.

The chain couples TRBV7-9 to TRBJ2-3; D call uncertain. This CDR3 spans 14 amino acids. V gave up 3 bases and J gave up 0 bases, with 7 bases separating them. CDR1 SEHNR and CDR2 FQNEAQ come from the germline V gene (reference sequence). The CDR3 DNA sequence: TGTGCCAGCAGCTTGTGGCGGAGCACAGATACGCAGTATTTT. It encodes CASSLWRSTDTQYF.

The chain is built from TRBV15 and TRBJ2-5; a possible D gene is TRBD2 (6 bases). This CDR3 has 15 residues. Trimming left V 0 bases short and J 1 base short, with 9 bases between. CDR1 and CDR2 from the germline V gene are LNHNV and YYDKDF (reference sequence). CDR3 loop: CATSREGGSQETQYF. CDR3 nucleotides: TGTGCCACCAGCAGAGAGGGGGGAAGCCAAGAGACCCAGTACTTC.

The chain recombines TRBV7-9 with TRBJ1-4, with a possible D match to TRBD1 (5 bases). The CDR3 runs to 15 residues. CDR1 and CDR2 (germline): SEHNR, FQNEAQ (reference sequence). V lost 2 bases and J lost 8, with 15 bases in between. This CDR3 is CASSLNGERGEKLFF. CDR3 coding DNA: TGTGCCAGCAGCTTAAACGGTGAGAGGGGAGAAAAACTGTTTTTT.

This sequence joins TRBV11-1 and TRBJ2-2; 10 bases match TRBD1. Per germline, CDR1 SGHAT and CDR2 FQDESV (reference sequence). Trimming cost V 6 bases and J 2 bases; bases outside gene matches: 15. The CDR3 sequence is 19 residues long. For the CDR3, the DNA is TGTGCCAGCAGTGGTCGGGGACCCGGGACAGGGGACAACACCGGGGAGCTGTTTTTT. This encodes CASSGRGPGTGDNTGELFF.

The V and J genes are TRBV15 and TRBJ2-5; 10 positions match TRBD1. J lost 3 bases, V lost 6 bases, and 13 bases had no gene match. Germline V gene sequence: CDR1 LNHNV, CDR2 YYDKDF (reference sequence). The CDR3 loop spans 17 amino acids. The CDR3 loop is CATSPGGMGTGEETQYF. CDR3 DNA sequence: TGTGCCACCAGTCCCGGGGGGATGGGGACAGGGGAAGAGACCCAGTACTTC.

The rearrangement uses TRBV4-1 and TRBJ2-7; a possible D gene is TRBD1 (6 bases). V lost 1 base and J 2 bases, leaving 15 bases between the germline ends. Germline V lookup: CDR1 MGHRA, CDR2 YSYEKL. CDR3 length: 16 residues. The CDR3: CASSQGIQGTTYEQYF. The CDR3 nucleotides are TGCGCCAGCAGCCAAGGTATACAGGGAACTACCTACGAGCAGTACTTC.

This chain joins TRBV18 and TRBJ2-3; D not certain. This CDR3 contains 14 residues. Per germline, CDR1 KGHSH and CDR2 LQKENI. V was shortened by 4 bases and J by 2 bases, with 10 bases between the two germline ends. This CDR3 reads CASSLEGNTDTQYF. In nucleotides, the CDR3 is TGTGCCAGCTCACTCGAAGGTAACACAGATACGCAGTATTTT.

The chain links TRBV11-3 to TRBJ1-1; 9 bases match TRBD1. The CDR3 covers 14 residues. Germline V gives CDR1 SGHNT, CDR2 YENEEA. V was clipped by 0 bases and J by 6 bases; unmatched bases: 2. The CDR3 sequence: CASSLEGTGSEAFF. The CDR3 coding sequence is TGTGCCAGCAGCTTAGAAGGGACAGGGTCTGAAGCTTTCTTT.